This T cell receptor (beta chain) was identified in a study of radiotherapy plus CTLA-4 blockade in lung cancer. Whole-study findings and limits: Radiotherapy plus ipilimumab was followed by expansion in blood of tumor-derived TCR clones.

Trimming cost V 7 bases and J 4 bases, with 8 bases left between them. The CDR3 totals 12 residues. The germline V gene has CDR1 SNHLY and CDR2 FYNNEI. Libraries were prepared by immunoSEQ multiplex PCR; TCRdb keeps only in-frame clonotypes and omits some of them. The sample consists of around 63,000 clones, 60% to 80% of them appearing once. There are a few counts of this clone. The antigen remains undetermined. This chain connects TRBV2 to TRBJ1-5; a possible D gene is TRBD1 (5 bases). This receptor was taken from a human donor with non-small cell lung cancer whose response to radiotherapy plus ipilimumab could not be evaluated. Some clones in this sample may be carry-over from other donors' samples. The sequenced sample was peripheral blood, obtained from a patient treated with radiotherapy plus ipilimumab. The CDR3 is CASTDRNQPQHF. CDR3 nucleotides: TGTGCCAGCACTGACAGAAATCAGCCCCAGCATTTT.